The 19 T cell receptor beta chains below come from one sample, sequenced in a study of CD4+ T cells in melanoma (dated by TCRdb to 2022 to 2024). Library prep was done by the immunoSEQ multiplex PCR assay. Not all clones reach the TCRdb copy of this immuneACCESS table, which keeps in-frame sequences only. Checked studies attribute under half of the gap to unresolved V genes and leave the rest unexplained. The table for this sample lists some 9,600 clones; more than 60% of them were counted only once. The ten most abundant clones make up 24% of the sample. The specimen was cells from a culture (not recorded whether cultured in vitro). The receptors shown here come from a human donor with melanoma.

The rearrangement joins TRBV5-8 to TRBJ2-3, with 15 bases that match TRBD2. The CDR3 sequence is 17 residues long. Trimming removed 4 bases from V and 5 bases from J; junction bases left unmatched: 8. Germline lookup yields CDR1 SGHTS and CDR2 YDEGEE. Here the CDR3 reads CASSQPGLAGGRDTQYF. The CDR3 DNA follows: TGTGCCAGCAGCCAGCCGGGACTAGCGGGGGGAAGAGATACGCAGTATTTT.

This clone was seen a handful of times. The V call is TRBV5-6, the J call TRBJ2-7; no clear D gene. The V end lost 4 bases, the J end lost 2 bases, and 13 bases lay between the germline ends. The CDR3 is made up of 14 amino acids. The germline CDR1 and CDR2 sequences are SGHDT and YYEEEE. CDR3 DNA: TGTGCCAGCAGCCAACCCGGTCGCGCCTACGAGCAGTACTTC. Translated: CASSQPGRAYEQYF.

The chain recombines TRBV11-3 with TRBJ2-1; 8 bases agree with TRBD1. Trimming cost V 0 bases and J 4 bases; bases outside gene matches: 5. The CDR3 covers 16 residues. CDR1 is SGHNT and CDR2 is YENEEA in the germline V gene. The DNA of the CDR3 is TGTGCCAGCAGCTTAGAAGGGACAGGAATTTACAATGAGCAGTTCTTC. This sequence encodes CASSLEGTGIYNEQFF. Full variable domain (missing parts from reference TRBV11-3 and TRBJ2-1): EAGVVQSPRYKIIEKKQPVAFWCNPISGHNTLYWYLQNLGQGPELLIRYENEEAVDDSQLPKDRFSAERLKGVDSTLKIQPAELGDSAVYLCASSLEGTGIYNEQFFGPGTRLTVL.

V gene TRBV18 combines with J gene TRBJ2-1; TRBD2 might be the D (6 bases). The CDR3 extends over 14 amino acids. Trimming cost V 6 bases and J 7 bases, with 16 bases left between them. Germline V gene lookup returns CDR1 KGHSH and CDR2 LQKENI. The CDR3, as DNA: TGTGCCAGCTCGGGTCAGACTGGGGGGAATGAGCAGTTCTTC. It yields the protein CASSGQTGGNEQFF.

The count of this clone is one. The V call is TRBV12-3 or TRBV12-4, the J call TRBJ1-1, with 7 positions matching TRBD1. CDR3 size: 13 residues. Trimming took 6 bases from V and 7 from J; bases not matched to a gene: 8. CDR3 sequence reads: CASSYTGTDEAFF. CDR3 in DNA: TGTGCCAGCAGCTATACCGGGACAGATGAAGCTTTCTTT.

The count of this clone is one. The chain is built from TRBV27 and TRBJ1-2; D call uncertain. The CDR3 runs to 16 residues. Trimming took off 0 bases at V and 5 bases at J, with 16 bases between the two ends. Germline CDR1 reads MNHEY; CDR2 reads SMNVEV (reference sequence). The CDR3 is CASSLSNARGRYGYTF. In DNA form, the CDR3 reads TGTGCCAGCAGTTTATCGAATGCCCGGGGAAGATATGGCTACACCTTC.

This clone has more than one count but fewer than ten. This chain connects TRBV18 to TRBJ1-2; D is uncertain. This CDR3 has 14 residues. V was shortened by 6 bases and J by 1 base, with 12 bases between the two germline ends. From germline, CDR1 is KGHSH and CDR2 LQKENI. CDR3 sequence (DNA): TGTGCCAGCTCCCCCGCTATGGATAACTATGGCTACACCTTC. It yields the protein CASSPAMDNYGYTF.

This chain connects TRBV25-1 to TRBJ2-5, with TRBD2 matching 12 bases. The V segment lost 8 bases and the J segment 2 bases; nucleotides outside the gene matches: 6. The CDR3 has 15 amino acids. Looked up from germline, CDR1 is MGHDK and CDR2 is SYGVNS. CDR3 amino acids: CASVPSGGVQETQYF. The CDR3 region has the DNA TGTGCCAGCGTTCCTAGCGGGGGGGTGCAAGAGACCCAGTACTTC.

The sample holds a few counts of this clone. The gene calls are TRBV7-9 and TRBJ1-6; D not certain. Germline assignment: CDR1 SEHNR and CDR2 FQNEAQ (reference sequence). Between the trimmed V and J ends, which lost 1 base and 3 bases, there was a span of 10 bases. This CDR3 has 16 residues. CDR3 in DNA: TGTGCCAGCAGCTTAGGATCGGGTTTCTATAATTCACCCCTCCACTTT. Protein sequence: CASSLGSGFYNSPLHF.

This chain uses TRBV30 with TRBJ1-3; 8 bases match TRBD1. There are 15 residues in the CDR3. V was clipped by 2 bases and J by 3 bases; unmatched bases: 6. The germline V gene encodes CDR1 GTSNPN and CDR2 SVGIG (reference sequence). CDR3 sequence: CAWSTLRGHGNTIYF. The CDR3 DNA is TGTGCCTGGAGTACCCTCAGGGGGCATGGAAACACCATATATTTT.

The table lists this clone with a count of one. V usage is TRBV5-1 and J usage is TRBJ1-3, with D perhaps TRBD1 (5 bases). This CDR3 is built from 15 residues. Trimming stripped 4 bases from V and 9 bases from J, with 20 bases between. Looked up from germline, CDR1 is SGHRS and CDR2 is YFSETQ. CDR3: CASSPLRGKDGTIYF. The CDR3 DNA reads TGCGCCAGCAGCCCCCTGCGGGGGAAGGATGGCACCATATATTTT.

The rearrangement links TRBV10-3 to TRBJ2-7; D gene uncertain. Germline assignment: CDR1 ENHRY and CDR2 SYGVKD. Trimming cost V 5 bases and J 11 bases, with 19 bases left between them. The CDR3 has 13 residues. CDR3 sequence (DNA): TGTGCCATCAGTAACGCGCAGGCGCTTGGGGAGTACTTC. Translating it yields CAISNAQALGEYF.

The chain carries TRBV11-2 and TRBJ2-1, with D possibly matching TRBD1 (6 bases). V was pared by 3 bases and J by 12 bases, with 12 bases between. The CDR3 covers 12 residues. Germline V gene lookup returns CDR1 SGHAT and CDR2 FQNNGV. The CDR3 spells CASSFYVQGQFF. The CDR3 region has the DNA TGTGCCAGCAGCTTCTACGTACAGGGGCAGTTCTTC.

The CDR3 spells CASSQVRRLSGNTIYF. The CDR3 DNA sequence: TGTGCCAGCAGCCAGGTTCGGCGTCTCTCTGGAAACACCATATATTTT. This sequence joins TRBV3-1 (or the pseudogene TRBV3-2) and TRBJ1-3; no firm D call. Germline CDR1 reads LGHDT; CDR2 reads YNNKEL (reference sequence). V gave up 3 bases and J gave up 0 bases, with 12 bases separating them. The CDR3 runs to 16 residues.

This chain joins TRBV10-2 and TRBJ2-2, with D uncertain. The CDR3 totals 12 residues. Germline assignment: CDR1 WSHSY and CDR2 SAAADI. Deletions cut 6 bases from V and 3 bases from J, with 5 bases between. CDR3 nucleotides: TGCGCCAGCAGCAGATACACCGGGGAGCTGTTTTTT. Its protein product is CASSRYTGELFF.

The chain is built from TRBV5-1 and TRBJ2-1; D remains unclear. The CDR3 covers 12 residues. Trimming took 4 bases from V and 5 from J, leaving 7 bases between them. Germline lookup yields CDR1 SGHRS and CDR2 YFSETQ. Here the CDR3 reads CASSTTNNEQFF. DNA for the CDR3: TGCGCCAGCAGCACTACAAACAATGAGCAGTTCTTC.

The chain employs TRBV9 and TRBJ2-2; no clear D gene. This CDR3 region has 15 residues. The germline CDR1 and CDR2 sequences are SGDLS and YYNGEE. The V end lost 3 bases, the J end lost 4 bases, and 13 bases lay between the germline ends. CDR3 bases: TGTGCCAGCAGCGAGAGTTCGGGCATCACCGGGGAGCTGTTTTTT. Amino acids: CASSESSGITGELFF. The full variable domain, in which reference TRBV9 and TRBJ2-2 provide the parts outside the CDR3, is DSGVTQTPKHLITATGQRVTLRCSPRSGDLSVYWYQQSLDQGLQFLIQYYNGEERAKGNILERFSAQQFPDLHSELNLSSLELGDSALYFCASSESSGITGELFFGEGSRLTVL.

The chain couples TRBV19 to TRBJ2-3; D assignment may be TRBD1 or TRBD2 (5 bases each). V lost 6 bases and J lost 4, with 14 bases in between. Germline V lookup: CDR1 LNHDA, CDR2 SQIVND (reference sequence). The CDR3 extends over 14 amino acids. The CDR3 sequence is CASRDLRGADTQYF. The CDR3 DNA is TGTGCCAGTAGGGATCTGAGGGGCGCAGATACGCAGTATTTT.

V is TRBV6-5 and J is TRBJ1-5; D gene ambiguous. Germline loops: CDR1 MNHEY, CDR2 SVGAGI. Trimming shortened V by 6 bases and J by 2 bases, and 5 bases separated the two germline ends. CDR3 length equals 12 residues. This CDR3 is CASRGRNQPQHF. DNA of the CDR3: TGTGCCAGCAGAGGACGCAATCAGCCCCAGCATTTT.